A single sample is the source of the 28 T cell receptor beta chains below, sequenced in a study of shared clonotypes between healthy human individuals. The protocol was immunoSEQ multiplex PCR, while the TCRdb copy is restricted to in-frame clones and leaves out a portion. The table has 850,000 to 1,200,000 clones, about 75% seen once. Sequencing was carried out using memory CD4+ T cells sorted from blood. Subset meaning: CD45RA-negative fraction. These receptor sequences come from a man aged 18 to 30 in good health.

This chain joins TRBV4-2 and TRBJ1-2; tentatively, D is TRBD1 (6 bases). The V gene lost 0 bases and the J gene lost 5 bases, with 10 bases spanning the gap. The CDR3 loop spans 14 amino acids. From germline, CDR1 is LGHNA and CDR2 YNFKEQ. This chain's CDR3 is CASSQDTGTYGYTF. The CDR3 nucleotides are TGTGCCAGCAGCCAAGATACGGGGACATATGGCTACACCTTC.

This clone was found once. The CDR3 is CASSLENGRGYTEAFF. CDR3 bases: TGTGCCAGCAGCTTGGAAAACGGCCGAGGGTACACTGAAGCTTTCTTT. The chain recombines TRBV5-6 with TRBJ1-1; D is ambiguous. The CDR3 sequence is 16 residues long. The germline gives CDR1 SGHDT, CDR2 YYEEEE. The V gene lost 0 bases and the J gene lost 3 bases, with 15 bases spanning the gap.

This chain links TRBV6-1 with TRBJ2-3; TRBD1 might be the D (5 bases). The length of the CDR3 is 14 residues. CDR1 is MNHNS, CDR2 SASEGT, per germline. V gave up 5 bases and J gave up 4 bases, with 13 bases separating them. The CDR3 DNA sequence: TGTGCCAGCAGTTTAGGGGCTAGTGCAGATACGCAGTATTTT. It yields the protein CASSLGASADTQYF.

This clone came up a few times. J is TRBJ1-2 and V is TRBV5-4; 10 bases match TRBD1. Germline loops: CDR1 SGHNT, CDR2 YYREEE (reference sequence). V was pared by 4 bases and J by 8 bases, with 5 bases of the junction left unmatched. This CDR3 region has 13 residues. The CDR3 is CASSKGQGTGYTF. The DNA of the CDR3 is TGTGCCAGCAGCAAGGGACAGGGGACCGGCTACACCTTC.

The chain is built from TRBV7-9 and TRBJ2-7, with 7 bases matching TRBD1. V lost 5 bases, J lost 9 bases, and 22 bases stayed unmatched. CDR3 size: 17 residues. Germline V gene sequence: CDR1 SEHNR, CDR2 FQNEAQ (reference sequence). The chain's CDR3 is CASSPTPIWTGRQMQYF. The CDR3, as DNA: TGTGCCAGCAGCCCTACCCCCATCTGGACAGGCCGCCAGATGCAGTACTTC.

This clone was detected a few times. Here the CDR3 DNA reads TGTGCCAGCAGCGAGTCCGTTTCCTACGAGCAGTACTTC. Amino acid sequence: CASSESVSYEQYF. The rearrangement uses TRBV7-9 and TRBJ2-7, with unresolved D. The germline CDR1 and CDR2 sequences are SEHNR and FQNEAQ (reference sequence). The ends were cut back, 5 bases at V and 1 base at J, with 9 bases in the middle. The CDR3 contains 13 residues.

The chain joins TRBV7-9 to TRBJ2-2; 7 bases are shared with TRBD2. CDR1 and CDR2 (germline): SEHNR, FQNEAQ (reference sequence). The V gene end was trimmed by 1 base and the J gene end by 14 bases; junction bases not matched to a gene: 10. This CDR3 is 14 amino acids long. The CDR3 nucleotides read TGTGCCAGCAGCTTAGATGTGGGGCGGGGGAACCTGTTTTTT. Encoded protein: CASSLDVGRGNLFF.

The CDR3 nucleotides read TGTGCCAGCAGTTATAAAACAGGGGGCTTAAACTCACCCCTCCACTTT. It encodes CASSYKTGGLNSPLHF. The gene calls are TRBV6-5 and TRBJ1-6, with 9 bases matching TRBD1. V gave up 3 bases and J gave up 10 bases; unmatched junction bases: 10. CDR3 size: 16 residues. The germline gives CDR1 MNHEY, CDR2 SVGAGI.

The rearrangement joins TRBV5-5 to TRBJ2-2; D is undetermined. The germline V and J ends were trimmed by 1 base and 6 bases, with 13 bases remaining between them. The germline gives CDR1 SGHKS, CDR2 YYEKEE (reference sequence). The CDR3 totals 15 residues. CDR3 bases: TGTGCCAGCAGCTTGTATGCACTTCAACCCGGGGAGCTGTTTTTT. It translates to CASSLYALQPGELFF.

This sequence joins TRBV28 and TRBJ1-5; possibly TRBD1 for D (5 bases). The V gene's germline CDR1 is MDHEN and CDR2 SYDVKM. The CDR3 has 14 residues. Trimming left V 11 bases short and J 0 bases short, with 14 bases between. As DNA, the CDR3 is TGTGCCGGGAGAGACAGACATAGCAATCAGCCCCAGCATTTT. Its protein product is CAGRDRHSNQPQHF.

The chain carries TRBV21-1 and TRBJ2-2. TRBV21-1 constitutes a pseudogene. The CDR3 is 13 residues long. Here the CDR3 DNA reads TGTGCCAGCAGCAAAGGGAAGTCCGGGGAGCTGTTTTTT. Translating gives CASSKGKSGELFF.

A remark on this clone: At one boundary the junction diverges from the germline segment, which might be a read error. This sequence joins TRBV19 and TRBJ1-5, with 8 bases identical to TRBD1. Germline V gene data show CDR1 as LNHDA and CDR2 as SQIVND (reference sequence). The CDR3 length is 14 residues. The DNA for the CDR3 is TGTGCCAGTAGTATGGGGACAGGTAATCATCCCCAGCATTTT. Its translation: CASSMGTGNHPQHF.

The chain has TRBV9 and TRBJ2-3, with D possibly being TRBD2 (5 bases). V lost 4 bases to trimming and J lost 0 bases, with 12 bases between them. The CDR3 is 15 residues long. CDR1 is SGDLS and CDR2 is YYNGEE in the germline V gene. CDR3 loop: CASSPGGTSTDTQYF. CDR3 DNA: TGTGCCAGCAGCCCAGGAGGTACTAGCACAGATACGCAGTATTTT.

The genes are TRBV29-1 and TRBJ2-3, with 8 bases aligning to TRBD1. The CDR3 is made up of 14 amino acids. Germline CDR1 and CDR2: SQVTM and ANQGSEA. Germline trimming cut 4 bases from V and 5 bases from J; bases unmatched to any gene: 8. CDR3 sequence (DNA): TGCAGCGTTGCAGCAGGGGGCGAGGGAGATACGCAGTATTTT. It encodes CSVAAGGEGDTQYF.

The chain combines TRBV6-5 with TRBJ2-7, with D tentatively TRBD1 or TRBD2 (5 bases each). V lost 6 bases, J lost 3 bases, and 12 bases lay in between. There are 13 residues in the CDR3. Germline V lookup: CDR1 MNHEY, CDR2 SVGAGI. CDR3 in DNA: TGTGCCAGCAGGCATGGGACCAACTACGAGCAGTACTTC. Translated: CASRHGTNYEQYF.

The V call is TRBV4-1, the J call TRBJ2-7, with 11 bases fitting TRBD2. This CDR3 comprises 18 residues. The ends lost 1 base at V and 6 bases at J; junction bases unmatched: 14. CDR1 is MGHRA and CDR2 is YSYEKL in the germline V gene. This chain's CDR3 is CASSQGGTSGSRVSEQYF. CDR3 nucleotide sequence: TGCGCCAGCAGCCAAGGGGGTACTAGCGGGAGCCGGGTCTCCGAGCAGTACTTC.

The rearrangement uses TRBV19 and TRBJ2-3; 7 bases fit TRBD2. CDR3 length equals 15 residues. V lost 5 bases, J lost 0 bases, and 5 bases stayed unmatched. Per the germline V gene, CDR1 is LNHDA and CDR2 is SQIVND (reference sequence). The CDR3 region is CASSSSGSSTDTQYF. As DNA, the CDR3 is TGTGCCAGTAGTTCTAGCGGATCTAGCACAGATACGCAGTATTTT.

The rearrangement joins TRBV6-5 to TRBJ2-2; D is perhaps TRBD1 (6 bases). The V end was cut by 6 bases, the J end by 6 bases, with 14 bases between. This CDR3 spans 14 amino acids. Germline loops: CDR1 MNHEY, CDR2 SVGAGI. The CDR3 nucleotides read TGTGCCAGCAGACCCGGGACAACCCCCGGGGAGCTGTTTTTT. Amino acids: CASRPGTTPGELFF.

V usage is TRBV5-5 and J usage is TRBJ1-5; possibly TRBD1 for D (6 bases). The CDR3 runs to 17 residues. The germline gives CDR1 SGHKS, CDR2 YYEKEE (reference sequence). V gave up 0 bases and J gave up 2 bases, with 15 bases separating them. The chain's CDR3 is CASSLAWSGAGNQPQHF. As DNA, the CDR3 is TGTGCCAGCAGCTTGGCTTGGTCGGGGGCTGGCAATCAGCCCCAGCATTTT.

This chain uses TRBV4-3 with TRBJ2-7, with D unclear. Germline V gene lookup returns CDR1 LGHNA and CDR2 YSLEER. V was clipped by 4 bases and J by 3 bases, with 19 bases between them. The CDR3 runs 16 residues. Written as DNA, the CDR3 is TGCGCCAGCAGCCGCGGACCGGCCGAACTACGCTACGAGCAGTACTTC. It yields the protein CASSRGPAELRYEQYF.

The chain combines TRBV5-1 with TRBJ2-4; 10 bases fit TRBD1. Germline V CDR1 and CDR2: SGHRS, YFSETQ. This CDR3 has 15 residues. J was trimmed by 6 bases and V by 5 bases; bases with no gene match: 8. The chain's CDR3 is CASSNDRGPGNIQYF. The CDR3 nucleotides are TGCGCCAGCAGTAACGACAGGGGGCCCGGAAACATTCAGTACTTC.

The chain couples TRBV2 to TRBJ1-6; 7 nucleotides line up with TRBD1. The J segment lost 1 base and the V segment lost 7 bases, leaving 10 bases of the junction unmatched. The CDR3 is 17 residues long. CDR1 is SNHLY, CDR2 FYNNEI, per germline. In DNA, the CDR3 is TGTGCCAGCAAAAAGGAGGAGGGGGCATCCTATAATTCACCCCTCCACTTT. It specifies CASKKEEGASYNSPLHF.

V usage is TRBV28 and J usage is TRBJ1-1, with D perhaps matching TRBD1 (6 bases). This CDR3 has 15 amino acids. Germline loops: CDR1 MDHEN, CDR2 SYDVKM. V lost 5 bases and J lost 4, with 17 bases in between. For the CDR3, the DNA is TGTGCCAGCAGTATCCTAGGGGTGGGGGCCACTGAAGCTTTCTTT. Protein: CASSILGVGATEAFF.

V and J are TRBV6-1 and TRBJ2-7, with D possibly TRBD1 on 6 matching bases. The germline V and J ends were trimmed by 3 bases and 5 bases, with 14 bases remaining between them. The CDR3 covers 14 residues. Germline V CDR1 and CDR2: MNHNS, SASEGT. The CDR3 spells CASSEGLKGDEQYF. For the CDR3, the DNA is TGTGCCAGCAGTGAGGGTTTAAAGGGGGACGAGCAGTACTTC.

The chain carries TRBV7-9 and TRBJ1-2; D unclear. Germline V gene lookup returns CDR1 SEHNR and CDR2 FQNEAQ (reference sequence). Trimming left V 5 bases short and J 3 bases short, with 13 bases between. The CDR3 covers 14 residues. The CDR3 DNA reads as TGTGCCAGCAGCGCAGAACAAGGCTACTATGGCTACACCTTC. Its protein is CASSAEQGYYGYTF.

The chain couples TRBV5-1 to TRBJ2-3, with 7 positions matching TRBD2. The ends lost 3 bases at V and 4 bases at J; junction bases unmatched: 8. Germline CDR1 is SGHRS and CDR2 is YFSETQ. The CDR3 has 15 amino acids. Written as DNA, the CDR3 is TGCGCCAGCAGCTCTGAGCGGGGTCTCGCAGATACGCAGTATTTT. The encoded protein is CASSSERGLADTQYF. Filled out from reference TRBV5-1 and TRBJ2-3, the complete variable domain reads KAGVTQTPRYLIKTRGQQVTLSCSPISGHRSVSWYQQTPGQGLQFLFEYFSETQRNKGNFPGRFSGRQFSNSRSEMNVSTLELGDSALYLCASSSERGLADTQYFGPGTRLTVL.

In nucleotides, the CDR3 is TGTGCCTGGAGTGTATCTCTGGGTTCGAGCTATGGCTACACCTTC. Translation gives CAWSVSLGSSYGYTF. This sequence joins TRBV30 and TRBJ1-2; no definite D call. V was pared by 0 bases and J by 4 bases, with 15 bases between. The CDR3 spans 15 residues. Per germline, CDR1 GTSNPN and CDR2 SVGIG (reference sequence). Filled out from reference TRBV30 and TRBJ1-2, the complete variable domain reads SQTIHQWPATLVQPVGSPLSLECTVEGTSNPNLYWYRQAAGRGLQLLFYSVGIGQISSEVPQNLSASRPQDRQFILSSKKLLLSDSGFYLCAWSVSLGSSYGYTFGSGTRLTVV.

A single count supports this clone. Its ends do not fully match the called genes, so a read error is possible. The chain carries TRBV10-3 and TRBJ2-7; 8 bases line up with TRBD2. CDR3 size: 13 residues. Germline V gene lookup returns CDR1 ENHRY and CDR2 SYGVKD. For the CDR3, the DNA is TGTACCATCAATCCCGGGAGGGAGTACGAGCAGTACTTC. This sequence encodes CTINPGREYEQYF.